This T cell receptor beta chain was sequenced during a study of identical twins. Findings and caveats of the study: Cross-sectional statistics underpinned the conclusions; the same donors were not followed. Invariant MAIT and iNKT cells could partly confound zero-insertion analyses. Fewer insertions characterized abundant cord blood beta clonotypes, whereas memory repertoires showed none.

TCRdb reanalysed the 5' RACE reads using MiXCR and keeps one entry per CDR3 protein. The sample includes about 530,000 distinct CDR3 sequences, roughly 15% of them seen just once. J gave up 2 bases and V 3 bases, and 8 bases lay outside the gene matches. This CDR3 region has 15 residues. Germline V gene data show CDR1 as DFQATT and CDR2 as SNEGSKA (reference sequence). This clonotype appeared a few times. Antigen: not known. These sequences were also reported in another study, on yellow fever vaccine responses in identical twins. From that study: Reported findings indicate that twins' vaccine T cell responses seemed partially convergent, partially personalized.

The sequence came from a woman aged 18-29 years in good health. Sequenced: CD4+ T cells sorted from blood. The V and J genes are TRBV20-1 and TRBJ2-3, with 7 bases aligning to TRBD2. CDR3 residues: CSASPGLVSTDTQYF. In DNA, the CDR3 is TGCAGTGCTAGTCCCGGACTAGTCTCCACAGATACGCAGTATTTT.